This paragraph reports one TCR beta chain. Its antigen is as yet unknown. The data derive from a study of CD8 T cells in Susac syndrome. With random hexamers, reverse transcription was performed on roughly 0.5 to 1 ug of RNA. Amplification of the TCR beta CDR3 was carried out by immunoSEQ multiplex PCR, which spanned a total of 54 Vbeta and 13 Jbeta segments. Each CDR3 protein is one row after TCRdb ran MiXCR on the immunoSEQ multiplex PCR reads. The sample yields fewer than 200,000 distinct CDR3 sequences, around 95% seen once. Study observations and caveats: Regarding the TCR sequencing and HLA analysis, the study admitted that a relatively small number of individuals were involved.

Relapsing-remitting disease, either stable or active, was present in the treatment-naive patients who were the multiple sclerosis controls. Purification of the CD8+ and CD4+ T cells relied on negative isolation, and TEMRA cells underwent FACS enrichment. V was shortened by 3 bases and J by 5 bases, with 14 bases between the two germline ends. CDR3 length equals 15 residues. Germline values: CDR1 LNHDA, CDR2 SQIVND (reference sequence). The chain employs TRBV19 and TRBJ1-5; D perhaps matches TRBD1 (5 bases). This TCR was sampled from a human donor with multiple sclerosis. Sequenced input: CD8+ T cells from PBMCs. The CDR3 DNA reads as TGTGCCAGTAGTATTACCTGGGGGATGGATCAGCCCCAGCATTTT. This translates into CASSITWGMDQPQHF.